The clone carrying this T cell receptor (beta chain) has just one count. Its antigen is undetermined. This sample stems from a study of long-term antiretroviral therapy in people with HIV. Study-level information: There is a gap of about a decade between the earliest samples and the later 2015 immediate-ART recommendation. Study conclusions and caveats: Clones that expanded before ART (that is, prior to treatment) dominated the repertoire at all time points. Blood dating 2004 to 2017 may reflect older ART regimens.

The junction had 6 bases not matched to a gene; V was cut back by 3 bases and J by 5 bases. The CDR3 extends over 14 amino acids. Germline values: CDR1 KGHSH, CDR2 LQKENI. The assay used was immunoSEQ (version v3.0), run at survey level. Method: immunoSEQ multiplex PCR; TCRdb's copy keeps in-frame clones and lacks some. The sample yields tens of thousands of clones, roughly 87% seen once. The chain recombines TRBV18 with TRBJ1-2; 7 positions match TRBD1. This sequence originates from a woman in her twenties or thirties with HIV. The sample was unsorted PBMCs, taken 1.1 years before starting antiretroviral therapy. CDR3 in amino acids: CASSPTTGTYGYTF. CDR3 coding DNA: TGTGCCAGCTCACCGACGACAGGGACGTATGGCTACACCTTC.